This is a list of T cell receptor beta chains from one sample in a study of blood T cell repertoires in COVID-19. Sequencing was performed with immunoSEQ multiplex PCR; in TCRdb, only in-frame clones are kept and a portion is missing. The profile covers 97,000 or so clones, with 75% to 85% appearing a single time and 4.1% taken by the ten largest. The sample was peripheral blood. The source is a man between 60 and 75 years old with acute or convalescent COVID-19. CDR3s include the opening cysteine and the closing phenylalanine or tryptophan. D genes are given only for firm matches. Only some rows state a clone size, as once, few, many or a class for expanded clones.

d_call: .
clone_size: .
v_call: TRBV11-2
cdr3_length: 12
j_call: TRBJ1-5
cdr3_nt: TGTGCCAGCAGCTTAGAGGGGGGGCCCCAGCATTTT
cdr3_aa: CASSLEGGPQHF

d_call: .
clone_size: .
v_call: TRBV9
cdr3_length: 14
j_call: TRBJ1-2
cdr3_nt: TGTGCCAGCAGTACCACAGGGATTAACTATGGCTACACCTTC
cdr3_aa: CASSTTGINYGYTF

d_call: TRBD1
clone_size: .
v_call: TRBV30
cdr3_length: 16
j_call: TRBJ1-2
cdr3_nt: TGTGCCAGCACCGGGACAGGGCTTAGTTCGAACTATGGCTACACCTTC
cdr3_aa: CASTGTGLSSNYGYTF

d_call: TRBD2
clone_size: .
v_call: TRBV12-3/TRBV12-4
cdr3_length: 13
j_call: TRBJ2-5
cdr3_nt: TGTGCCAGTCGGACTAGCGGGGGAGAGACCCAGTACTTC
cdr3_aa: CASRTSGGETQYF

d_call: TRBD2
clone_size: .
v_call: TRBV4-3
cdr3_length: 16
j_call: TRBJ2-3
cdr3_nt: TGCGCCAGCAGCGAGACTAGCGGGTCTAGCACAGATACGCAGTATTTT
cdr3_aa: CASSETSGSSTDTQYF

d_call: .
clone_size: .
v_call: TRBV19
cdr3_length: 17
j_call: TRBJ2-2
cdr3_nt: TGTGCCAGTAGAGGAGGGGGAGGGCATGGTTACACCGGGGAGCTGTTTTTT
cdr3_aa: CASRGGGGHGYTGELFF

d_call: .
clone_size: .
v_call: TRBV5-1
cdr3_length: 13
j_call: TRBJ1-1
cdr3_nt: TGCGCCAGCAGCTTCCCGGAGGGGACTGAAGCTTTCTTT
cdr3_aa: CASSFPEGTEAFF

d_call: .
clone_size: .
v_call: TRBV30
cdr3_length: 14
j_call: TRBJ2-2
cdr3_nt: TGTGCCTGGATGGGACAACTACTAACCGGGGAGCTGTTTTTT
cdr3_aa: CAWMGQLLTGELFF

d_call: .
clone_size: few
v_call: TRBV15
cdr3_length: 13
j_call: TRBJ1-4
cdr3_nt: TGTGCCACCAGCAGGGATCAGGGCGGAAAACTGTTTTTT
cdr3_aa: CATSRDQGGKLFF

d_call: .
clone_size: .
v_call: TRBV5-5
cdr3_length: 15
j_call: TRBJ1-2
cdr3_nt: TGTGCCAGCAGAGCGGGAGGATCCGCTGACTATGGCTACACCTTC
cdr3_aa: CASRAGGSADYGYTF

d_call: TRBD2
clone_size: .
v_call: TRBV27
cdr3_length: 15
j_call: TRBJ2-3
cdr3_nt: TGTGCCAGCAGTTTATATGCACTAGCGGGCGATACGCAGTATTTT
cdr3_aa: CASSLYALAGDTQYF